Included here is one T cell receptor beta chain sequence, with context. Additional DNA sequences in this sample encode the identical CDR3. Sequencing used immunoSEQ multiplex PCR; TCRdb keeps in-frame clones, though not all of them. The profile shows hundreds of thousands of clones, roughly 90% of them singletons. V was clipped by 2 bases and J by 1 base; unmatched bases: 2. CDR1 is SGDLS and CDR2 is YYNGEE in the germline V gene. The CDR3 is 14 residues long. This sample is part of a study of blood T cell repertoires in COVID-19. About the research overall: Italy, Spain and the United States were the sources of the convalescent and acute COVID-19 samples. Nucleic acid was either cDNA or gDNA, and it came from T cells, B-cell-depleted T cells, or PBMCs.

This sequence joins TRBV9 and TRBJ1-1; 7 nucleotides agree with TRBD1. The source of this sequence is a woman aged 25-40 years who had recovered from COVID-19. The source material was PBMCs or T cells enriched from blood (not recorded which). CDR3 amino acids: CASSVQGGNTEAFF. The DNA for the CDR3 is TGTGCCAGCAGCGTTCAGGGGGGGAACACTGAAGCTTTCTTT.